Sequencing of this TCR beta chain was carried out in a study of T cells after yellow fever vaccination. This clonotype came up many times. The CDR3 spans 15 residues. V lost 3 bases, J lost 4 bases, and 6 bases stayed unmatched. In making TCR cDNA, 5'RACE template switching added a universal primer site and UMIs to it. TCRdb reprocessed the 5' RACE reads via MiXCR and lists one record per CDR3 protein. The table records roughly 150,000 distinct CDR3 sequences, approximately 6.6% of them present only once. The receptor's source is a man younger than 40 who received the YFV17D yellow fever vaccine. The V gene is TRBV12-3 or TRBV12-4, the J gene TRBJ2-3; 8 bases align to TRBD2. Here the sequenced sample was CD4+ T cells sorted from PBMCs, taken 10 days after the yellow fever booster vaccination. CDR3 bases: TGTGCCAGCAGTTTTTTCGGGAGGGAGGCAGATACGCAGTATTTT. Its translation is CASSFFGREADTQYF.